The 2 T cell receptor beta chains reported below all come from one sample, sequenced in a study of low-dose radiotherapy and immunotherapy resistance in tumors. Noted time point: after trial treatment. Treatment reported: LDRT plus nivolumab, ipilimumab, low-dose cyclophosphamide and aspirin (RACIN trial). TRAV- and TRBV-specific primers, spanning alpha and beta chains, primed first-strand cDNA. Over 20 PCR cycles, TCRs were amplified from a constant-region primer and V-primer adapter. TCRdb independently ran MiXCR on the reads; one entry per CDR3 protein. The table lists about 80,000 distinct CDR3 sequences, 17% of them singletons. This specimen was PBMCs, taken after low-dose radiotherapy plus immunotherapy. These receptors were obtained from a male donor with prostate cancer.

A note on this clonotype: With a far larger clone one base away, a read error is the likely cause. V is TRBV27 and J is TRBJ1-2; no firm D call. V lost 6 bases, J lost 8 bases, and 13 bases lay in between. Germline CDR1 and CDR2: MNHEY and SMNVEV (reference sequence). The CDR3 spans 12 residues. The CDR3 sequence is CASSQGSWGYTF. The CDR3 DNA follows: TGTGCCAGCAGCCAAGGGAGTTGGGGCTACACCTTC.

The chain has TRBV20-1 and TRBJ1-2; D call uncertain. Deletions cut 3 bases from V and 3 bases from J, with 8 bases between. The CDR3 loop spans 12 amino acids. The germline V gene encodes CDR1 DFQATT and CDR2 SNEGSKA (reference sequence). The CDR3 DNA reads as TGCAGTGCTAGGCCCCCAGACTATGGCTACACCTTC. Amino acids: CSARPPDYGYTF.